This TCR beta chain was sequenced for a study of cytomegalovirus exposure and HLA in healthy donors. Whole-study findings and limits: Analysis was carried out at a later point, and it linked a missense DCLRE1C variant to TCR beta V- and J-gene trimming. Productive rates of about 87% or about 30% were seen for most TCR beta V segments in an earlier analysis. What a later analysis reportedly showed was that an Asian-associated ancestry cluster had fewer N-insertions than the 666-donor mean. The likely origin of a cluster of highly shared sequence variants was a sequencing artifact.

PCR was performed using 60 Vbeta and 13 Jbeta primers. TCRdb's table, derived via immunoSEQ multiplex PCR, lists solely in-frame clones and lacks some. The data contain 150,000 or so clones, approximately 71% of them seen just once; the ten biggest clones take up about 11%. Of note for this clone: The antigen is undetermined.

This CDR3 region has 15 residues. V was pared by 4 bases and J by 7 bases, with 19 bases between. CDR1 and CDR2 (germline): SGHNT, YYREEE (reference sequence). The rearrangement uses TRBV5-4 and TRBJ2-3, with a tentative D call TRBD1 (5 bases). The receptor's source is a man younger than 35 in good health and CMV-seropositive. The material sequenced was PBMCs. CDR3 amino acids: CASSRVGAAVNTQYF. In DNA, the CDR3 is TGTGCCAGCAGCAGAGTAGGGGCCGCAGTAAATACGCAGTATTTT.